The clone carrying this T cell receptor beta chain showed up just a few times. The target antigen is unknown. The data derive from a study of a mutant IDH1 vaccine in newly diagnosed glioma. Study information: Patients received vaccination from 4-6 weeks after radiotherapy alone, or with temozolomide cycles. Previous treatment comprised radiotherapy, temozolomide, or both, mostly both.

The repertoire was sequenced with immunoSEQ multiplex PCR; TCRdb's copy has only in-frame clones and lacks some. The sample shows fewer than 45,000 clones, around 90% of them seen only once. Time point in this sample: week 23, last vaccination. Mutant IDH1 20-mer peptide, at 300 ug, made up each vaccine dose, with topical imiquimod. Each of the donors came in with new WHO grade 3 or 4 astrocytomas that were IDH1-mutant and ATRX-lost. Germline-derived CDR1 and CDR2 are MNHEY and SMNVEV (reference sequence). V dropped 0 bases and J dropped 8 bases, with 19 bases sitting between them. The CDR3 has 16 amino acids.

This TCR came from a middle-aged man with glioma. This sample comprised PBMCs, obtained from a glioma patient whose treatment included an IDH1 peptide vaccine. The gene calls are TRBV27 and TRBJ1-1; TRBD1 might be the D (6 bases). CDR3 loop: CASSLSAEQGLPEAFF. For the CDR3, the DNA is TGTGCCAGCAGTTTATCTGCCGAACAGGGTTTGCCCGAAGCTTTCTTT.